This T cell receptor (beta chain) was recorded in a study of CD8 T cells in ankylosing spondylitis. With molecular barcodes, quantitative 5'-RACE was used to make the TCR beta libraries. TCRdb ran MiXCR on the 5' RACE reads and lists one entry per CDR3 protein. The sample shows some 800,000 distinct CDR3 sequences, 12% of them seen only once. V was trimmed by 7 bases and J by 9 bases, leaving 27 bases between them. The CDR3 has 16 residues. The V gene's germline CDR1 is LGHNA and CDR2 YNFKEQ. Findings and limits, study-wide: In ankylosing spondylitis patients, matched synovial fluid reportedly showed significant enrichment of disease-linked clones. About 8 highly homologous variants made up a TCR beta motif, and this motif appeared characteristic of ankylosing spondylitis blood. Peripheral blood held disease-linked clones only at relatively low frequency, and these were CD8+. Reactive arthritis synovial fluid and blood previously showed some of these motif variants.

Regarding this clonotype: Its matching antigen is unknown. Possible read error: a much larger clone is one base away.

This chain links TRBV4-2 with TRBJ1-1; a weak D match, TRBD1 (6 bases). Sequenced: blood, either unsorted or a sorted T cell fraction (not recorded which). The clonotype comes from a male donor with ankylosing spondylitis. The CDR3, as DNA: TGTGCCAGCATCCCTTCCTCTGATACGGGACACCGAAAAGCTTTCTTT. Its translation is CASIPSSDTGHRKAFF.